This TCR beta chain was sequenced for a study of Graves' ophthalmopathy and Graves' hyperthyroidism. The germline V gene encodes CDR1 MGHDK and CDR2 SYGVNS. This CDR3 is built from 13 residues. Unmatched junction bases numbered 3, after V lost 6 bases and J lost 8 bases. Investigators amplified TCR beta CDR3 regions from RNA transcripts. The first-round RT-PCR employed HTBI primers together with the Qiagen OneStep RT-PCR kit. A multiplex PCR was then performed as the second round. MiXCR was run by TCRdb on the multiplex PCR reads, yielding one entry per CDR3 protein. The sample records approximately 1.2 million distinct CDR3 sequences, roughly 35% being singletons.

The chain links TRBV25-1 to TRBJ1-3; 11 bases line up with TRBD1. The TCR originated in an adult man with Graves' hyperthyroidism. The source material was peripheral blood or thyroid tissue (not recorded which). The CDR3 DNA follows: TGTGCCAGCAGGGGACAGGGGGTATACACCATATATTTT. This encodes CASRGQGVYTIYF.